Listed here are 18 T cell receptor beta chains from one sample, sequenced in a study of blood T cell repertoires in COVID-19. Assay: immunoSEQ multiplex PCR; the TCRdb copy retains only in-frame clones and omits some. The profile shows about 250,000 clones, 86% of them singletons. Sequencing was carried out using peripheral blood. Every receptor here comes from a woman aged 25 to 45 with active or convalescent COVID-19.

The J gene is TRBJ1-6, the V gene TRBV19; 8 bases match TRBD1. J lost 10 bases, V lost 0 bases, and 8 bases had no gene match. This CDR3 contains 16 residues. The V gene's germline CDR1 is LNHDA and CDR2 SQIVND (reference sequence). CDR3 protein: CASSIDRPGGLSPLHF. CDR3 DNA: TGTGCCAGTAGTATAGATCGACCAGGGGGCTTGTCACCCCTCCACTTT.

The rearrangement links TRBV7-9 to TRBJ1-3; TRBD1 is a possible D gene (5 bases). Trimming took off 5 bases at V and 0 bases at J, with 14 bases between the two ends. The CDR3 covers 16 residues. Germline-derived CDR1 and CDR2 are SEHNR and FQNEAQ (reference sequence). The CDR3 nucleotides read TGTGCCAGCAGCCCGGGACGGGACTTCTCTGGAAACACCATATATTTT. Protein sequence: CASSPGRDFSGNTIYF. The full variable domain, with the rest looked up from reference TRBV7-9 and TRBJ1-3, is DTGVSQNPRHKITKRGQNVTFRCDPISEHNRLYWYRQTLGQGPEFLTYFQNEAQLEKSRLLSDRFSAERPKGSFSTLEIQRTEQGDSAMYLCASSPGRDFSGNTIYFGEGSWLTVV.

The chain is built from TRBV10-3 and TRBJ2-3, with 10 bases fitting TRBD2. V gave up 5 bases and J gave up 2 bases; unmatched junction bases: 4. This CDR3 comprises 15 residues. In germline, CDR1 is ENHRY, CDR2 SYGVKD. CDR3 sequence reads: CAISTSGDSTDTQYF. The CDR3 nucleotides read TGTGCCATCAGTACTAGCGGGGATTCCACAGATACGCAGTATTTT.

Notes on this clone: Compared with germline, one end of the junction differs, possibly owing to a read error. As DNA, the CDR3 is TGTGCTAGCAGCGGCCAAGGTAGCGGACTAGCCTGCTATGGCTACACCTTC. This codes for CASSGQGSGLACYGYTF. The genes are TRBV7-7 and TRBJ1-2; D uncertain. Germline assignment: CDR1 SSHAT and CDR2 FNYEAQ (reference sequence). The CDR3 loop spans 17 amino acids.

The rearrangement uses TRBV30 and TRBJ1-2; D unresolved. Trimming took 3 bases from V and 6 from J, leaving 11 bases between them. CDR1 is GTSNPN and CDR2 is SVGIG in the germline V gene (reference sequence). The CDR3 extends over 12 amino acids. CDR3 residues: CAWRRGGDGYTF. DNA of the CDR3: TGTGCCTGGAGGCGAGGCGGTGATGGCTACACCTTC. The full variable domain, completed using reference TRBV30 and TRBJ1-2, is SQTIHQWPATLVQPVGSPLSLECTVEGTSNPNLYWYRQAAGRGLQLLFYSVGIGQISSEVPQNLSASRPQDRQFILSSKKLLLSDSGFYLCAWRRGGDGYTFGSGTRLTVV.

V usage is TRBV25-1 and J usage is TRBJ1-2; 8 bases are shared with TRBD1. This CDR3 comprises 17 residues. Germline-derived CDR1 and CDR2 are MGHDK and SYGVNS. Trimming cost V 3 bases and J 0 bases; bases outside gene matches: 9. CDR3 loop: CASSELGTGPANYGYTF. The CDR3 coding sequence is TGTGCCAGCAGTGAGCTAGGGACAGGCCCAGCTAACTATGGCTACACCTTC.

The rearrangement links TRBV19 to TRBJ2-1; D ambiguous. The length of the CDR3 is 15 residues. Per germline, CDR1 LNHDA and CDR2 SQIVND (reference sequence). V dropped 1 base and J dropped 3 bases, with 10 bases sitting between them. The CDR3, as DNA: TGTGCCAGTAGTATAGGTGGTCAACTCTACAATGAGCAGTTCTTC. It encodes CASSIGGQLYNEQFF.

The chain uses TRBV14 and TRBJ2-1; D is unclear. The CDR3 has 11 amino acids. Between the trimmed V and J ends, which lost 0 bases and 12 bases, there was a span of 6 bases. Germline CDR1 SGHDN, CDR2 FVKESK. The chain's CDR3 is CASSQEAVQFF. The CDR3 DNA reads as TGTGCCAGCAGCCAAGAGGCGGTGCAGTTCTTC. Full variable domain (outside the CDR3, taken from reference TRBV14 and TRBJ2-1): EAGVTQFPSHSVIEKGQTVTLRCDPISGHDNLYWYRRVMGKEIKFLLHFVKESKQDESGMPNNRFLAERTGGTYSTLKVQPAELEDSGVYFCASSQEAVQFFGPGTRLTVL.

The genes are TRBV27 and TRBJ1-2; D might be TRBD1 (5 bases). Per the germline V gene, CDR1 is MNHEY and CDR2 is SMNVEV (reference sequence). Trimming stripped 6 bases from V and 4 bases from J, with 12 bases between. CDR3 size: 13 residues. The CDR3 loop is CASRFRASYGYTF. As DNA, the CDR3 is TGTGCCAGCAGGTTCAGGGCCTCCTATGGCTACACCTTC.

CDR3 in DNA: TGTGCCAGCAGTTGGGGTGGAGGTCATCAGCCCCAGCATTTT. Its protein product is CASSWGGGHQPQHF. This rearrangement joins TRBV28 to TRBJ1-5; D uncertain. Germline assignment: CDR1 MDHEN and CDR2 SYDVKM. This CDR3 is 14 amino acids long. Trimming stripped 4 bases from V and 5 bases from J, with 12 bases between. Supplemented by reference TRBV28 and TRBJ1-5, the full variable domain reads DVKVTQSSRYLVKRTGEKVFLECVQDMDHENMFWYRQDPGLGLRLIYFSYDVKMKEKGDIPEGYSVSREKKERFSLILESASTNQTSMYLCASSWGGGHQPQHFGDGTRLSIL.

The rearrangement uses TRBV19 and TRBJ1-1, with 7 bases identical to TRBD1. This CDR3 is built from 14 residues. With V trimmed by 8 bases and J by 4 bases, 10 bases remained unmatched. From germline, CDR1 is LNHDA and CDR2 SQIVND (reference sequence). The CDR3 here is CASGAGGQITEAFF. As DNA, the CDR3 is TGTGCCAGTGGGGCTGGGGGACAGATCACTGAAGCTTTCTTT.

The chain links TRBV3-1 (or the pseudogene TRBV3-2) to TRBJ2-7; TRBD1 matches 9 bases. The CDR3 consists of 15 residues. The ends lost 3 bases at V and 4 bases at J; junction bases unmatched: 7. Germline assignment: CDR1 LGHDT and CDR2 YNNKEL (reference sequence). CDR3 protein: CASSQDDRGGYEQYF. The DNA of the CDR3 is TGTGCCAGCAGCCAGGACGACAGGGGGGGTTACGAGCAGTACTTC.

The V call is TRBV28, the J call TRBJ1-5; no clear D. Germline lookup yields CDR1 MDHEN and CDR2 SYDVKM. The CDR3 consists of 14 residues. Between the trimmed V and J ends, which lost 6 bases and 3 bases, there was a span of 12 bases. CDR3 in amino acids: CASSVPQVNQPQHF. CDR3 DNA sequence: TGTGCCAGCAGCGTCCCGCAGGTCAATCAGCCCCAGCATTTT.

This clone has just a few counts. The V call is TRBV6-4, the J call TRBJ2-3, with D uncertain. Trimming pared 6 bases from V and 0 bases from J, leaving 10 bases between. CDR1 is MRHNA and CDR2 is SNTAGT in the germline V gene. The CDR3 runs to 14 residues. The CDR3 sequence is CASRVTQSTDTQYF. CDR3 DNA sequence: TGTGCCAGCAGGGTTACACAGAGCACAGATACGCAGTATTTT.

CDR3 residues: CASSLGGTDTQYF. The CDR3 DNA is TGTGCCAGCAGCTTGGGGGGGACAGATACGCAGTATTTT. The chain joins TRBV7-2 to TRBJ2-3, with 7 bases aligning to TRBD2. Germline V gives CDR1 SGHTA, CDR2 FQGNSA. The CDR3 sequence is 13 residues long. V shed 3 bases and J 3 bases; nucleotides not matched to a gene: 0.

The chain combines TRBV14 with TRBJ2-5, with D possibly being TRBD2 (6 bases). With 0 bases removed from V and 5 bases from J, the gap between germline ends came to 16 bases. CDR3 length: 16 residues. CDR1 and CDR2 from the germline V gene are SGHDN and FVKESK. CDR3 bases: TGTGCCAGCAGCCAAGACCGAGGAGGGGCTTGGGAGACCCAGTACTTC. It encodes CASSQDRGGAWETQYF.

The chain has TRBV4-2 and TRBJ1-1, with D perhaps matching TRBD1 (6 bases). V lost 7 bases and J lost 5, with 14 bases in between. The CDR3 is 13 amino acids. Germline V CDR1 and CDR2: LGHNA, YNFKEQ. CDR3: CASTRGLRTEAFF. DNA for the CDR3: TGTGCCAGCACCCGGGGGCTCCGTACTGAAGCTTTCTTT.

The chain employs TRBV19 and TRBJ2-2; TRBD2 matches 7 bases. V gave up 5 bases and J gave up 5 bases; unmatched junction bases: 14. The length of the CDR3 is 17 residues. Germline-derived CDR1 and CDR2 are LNHDA and SQIVND (reference sequence). The CDR3 DNA follows: TGTGCCAGTAGTCCCAGTGCGGGACTATCACCAACCGGGGAGCTGTTTTTT. Its protein product is CASSPSAGLSPTGELFF.